One T cell receptor beta chain is described in this entry. Antigen unknown. In germline, CDR1 is MNHEY, CDR2 SVGAGI. Trimming took off 7 bases at V and 6 bases at J, with 18 bases between the two ends. The CDR3 has 14 residues. The record originates from a study of cytomegalovirus exposure and HLA in healthy donors. Whole-study findings and limits: Productive rates of about 90% or about 30% were seen for most TCR beta V segments in an earlier analysis.

Primers: 60 Vbeta forward and 13 Jbeta reverse. Repertoires were generated with immunoSEQ multiplex PCR, while TCRdb's copy carries only in-frame clones and drops some. Of over 100,000 clones detected, around three quarters appear once; the ten largest clones hold 2% to 2.5%. The specimen sequenced was PBMCs. The source is a human donor in good health. The rearrangement joins TRBV6-5 to TRBJ1-1; a possible D gene is TRBD1 (6 bases). CDR3 sequence reads: CASTPQGLGAEAFF. As DNA, the CDR3 is TGTGCCAGCACCCCACAGGGCCTGGGCGCTGAAGCTTTCTTT.